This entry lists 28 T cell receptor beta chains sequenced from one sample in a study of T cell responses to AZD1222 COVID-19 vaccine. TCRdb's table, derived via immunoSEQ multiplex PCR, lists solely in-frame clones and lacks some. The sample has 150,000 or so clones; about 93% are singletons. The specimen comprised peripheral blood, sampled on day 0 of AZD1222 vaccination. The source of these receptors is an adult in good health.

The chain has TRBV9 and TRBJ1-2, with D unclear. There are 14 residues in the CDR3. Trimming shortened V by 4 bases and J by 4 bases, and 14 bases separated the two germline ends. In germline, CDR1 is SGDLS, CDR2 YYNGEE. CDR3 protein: CASSPAGRGYGYTF. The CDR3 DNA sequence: TGTGCCAGCAGCCCGGCTGGCCGGGGCTATGGCTACACCTTC.

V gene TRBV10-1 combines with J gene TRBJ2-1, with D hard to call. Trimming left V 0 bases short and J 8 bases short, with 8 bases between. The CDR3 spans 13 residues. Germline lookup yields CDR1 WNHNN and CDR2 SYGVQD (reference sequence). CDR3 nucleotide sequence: TGCGCCAGCAGTGAGTCAGGGTACGATGAGCAGTTCTTC. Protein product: CASSESGYDEQFF.

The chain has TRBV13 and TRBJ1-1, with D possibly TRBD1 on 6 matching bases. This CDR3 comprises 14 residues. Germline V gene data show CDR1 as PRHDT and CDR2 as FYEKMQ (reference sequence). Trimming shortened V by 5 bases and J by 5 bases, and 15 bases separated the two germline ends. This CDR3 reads CASSPRQVGTEAFF. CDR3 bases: TGTGCCAGCAGCCCACGACAGGTGGGTACTGAAGCTTTCTTT.

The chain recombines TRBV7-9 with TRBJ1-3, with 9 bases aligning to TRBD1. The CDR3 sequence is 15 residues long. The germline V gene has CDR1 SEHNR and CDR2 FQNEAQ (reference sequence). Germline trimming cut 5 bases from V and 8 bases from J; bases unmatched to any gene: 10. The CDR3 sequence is CASSSRQGGGDTIYF. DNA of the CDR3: TGTGCCAGCAGCAGCCGACAGGGGGGCGGAGACACCATATATTTT. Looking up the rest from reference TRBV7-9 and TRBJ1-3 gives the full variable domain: DTGVSQNPRHKITKRGQNVTFRCDPISEHNRLYWYRQTLGQGPEFLTYFQNEAQLEKSRLLSDRFSAERPKGSFSTLEIQRTEQGDSAMYLCASSSRQGGGDTIYFGEGSWLTVV.

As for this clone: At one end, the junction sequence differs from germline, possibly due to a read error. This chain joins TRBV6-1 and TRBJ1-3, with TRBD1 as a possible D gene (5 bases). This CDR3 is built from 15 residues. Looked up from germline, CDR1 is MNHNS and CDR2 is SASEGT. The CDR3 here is CASSQASGPRNTIYF. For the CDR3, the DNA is TGTGCCAGCAGTCAAGCCTCGGGACCTCGAAACACCATATATTTT.

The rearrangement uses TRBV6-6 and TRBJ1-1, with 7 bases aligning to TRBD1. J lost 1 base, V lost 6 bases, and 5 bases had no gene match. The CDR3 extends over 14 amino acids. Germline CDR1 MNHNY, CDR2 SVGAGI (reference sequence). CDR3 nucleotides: TGTGCCAGCAGCTCGGGACAGCCGAACACTGAAGCTTTCTTT. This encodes CASSSGQPNTEAFF.

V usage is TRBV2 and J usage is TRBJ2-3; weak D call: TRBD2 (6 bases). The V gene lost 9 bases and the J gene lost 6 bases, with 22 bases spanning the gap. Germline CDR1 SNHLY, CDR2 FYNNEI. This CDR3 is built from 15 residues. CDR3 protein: CASRPQGGPMDTQYF. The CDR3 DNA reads TGTGCCAGTAGGCCCCAGGGAGGACCAATGGATACGCAGTATTTT.

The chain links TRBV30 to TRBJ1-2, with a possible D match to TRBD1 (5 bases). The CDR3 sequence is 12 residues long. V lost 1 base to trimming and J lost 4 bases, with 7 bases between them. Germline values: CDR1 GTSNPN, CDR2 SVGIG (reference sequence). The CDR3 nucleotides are TGTGCCTGGAGTGGGGGGGGCTATGGCTACACCTTC. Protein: CAWSGGGYGYTF.

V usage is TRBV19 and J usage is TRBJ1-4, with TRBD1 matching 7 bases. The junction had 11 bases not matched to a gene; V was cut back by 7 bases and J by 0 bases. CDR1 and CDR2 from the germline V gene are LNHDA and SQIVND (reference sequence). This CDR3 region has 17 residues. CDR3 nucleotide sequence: TGTGCCAGTATCGACAGGGTCGGGCTTTCAACTAATGAAAAACTGTTTTTT. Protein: CASIDRVGLSTNEKLFF.

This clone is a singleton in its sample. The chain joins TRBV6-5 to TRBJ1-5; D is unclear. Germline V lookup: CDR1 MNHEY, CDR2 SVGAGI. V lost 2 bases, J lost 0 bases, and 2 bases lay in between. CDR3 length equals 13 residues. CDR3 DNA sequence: TGTGCCAGCAGTTACAGTAGCAATCAGCCCCAGCATTTT. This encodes CASSYSSNQPQHF.

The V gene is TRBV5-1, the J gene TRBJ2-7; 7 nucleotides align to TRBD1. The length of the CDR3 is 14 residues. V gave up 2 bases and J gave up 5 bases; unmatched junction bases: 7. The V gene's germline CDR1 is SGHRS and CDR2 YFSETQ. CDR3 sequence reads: CASSLTTGPHEQYF. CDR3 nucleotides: TGCGCCAGCAGCTTAACGACAGGGCCGCACGAGCAGTACTTC.

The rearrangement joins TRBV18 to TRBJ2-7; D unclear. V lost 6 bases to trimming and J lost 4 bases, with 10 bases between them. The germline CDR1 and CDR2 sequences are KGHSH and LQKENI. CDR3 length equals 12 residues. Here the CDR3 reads CASSSERYEQYF. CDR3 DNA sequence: TGTGCCAGCTCGAGCGAGAGATACGAGCAGTACTTC.

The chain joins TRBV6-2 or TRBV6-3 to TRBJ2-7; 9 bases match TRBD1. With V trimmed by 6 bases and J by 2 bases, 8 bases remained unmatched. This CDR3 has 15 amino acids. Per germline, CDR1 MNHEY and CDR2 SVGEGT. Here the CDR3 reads CASSFGQGRPYEQYF. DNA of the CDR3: TGTGCCAGCAGCTTCGGACAGGGGAGACCCTACGAGCAGTACTTC.

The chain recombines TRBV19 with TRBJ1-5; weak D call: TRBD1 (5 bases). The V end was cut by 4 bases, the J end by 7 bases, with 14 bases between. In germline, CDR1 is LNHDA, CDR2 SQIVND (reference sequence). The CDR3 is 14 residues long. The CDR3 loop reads CASSTVTVGQPQHF. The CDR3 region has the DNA TGTGCCAGTAGTACGGTGACAGTAGGGCAGCCCCAGCATTTT.

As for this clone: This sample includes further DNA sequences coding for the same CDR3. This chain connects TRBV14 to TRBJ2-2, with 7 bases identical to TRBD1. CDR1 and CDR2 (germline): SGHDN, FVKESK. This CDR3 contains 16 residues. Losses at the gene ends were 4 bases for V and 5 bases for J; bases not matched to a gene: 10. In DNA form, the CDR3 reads TGTGCCAGCAGCCCTACAGGGGCGCAGAGGACCGGGGAGCTGTTTTTT. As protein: CASSPTGAQRTGELFF.

CDR3 coding DNA: TGTGCCAGCAGACTAACAGGGCCTTATAGCAATCAGCCCCAGCATTTT. Amino acids: CASRLTGPYSNQPQHF. The gene calls are TRBV11-2 and TRBJ1-5; D perhaps matches TRBD1 (6 bases). The length of the CDR3 is 16 residues. Trimming removed 6 bases from V and 0 bases from J, with 15 bases in between. Germline V lookup: CDR1 SGHAT, CDR2 FQNNGV. Drawing the rest from reference TRBV11-2 and TRBJ1-5, the complete variable domain is EAGVAQSPRYKIIEKRQSVAFWCNPISGHATLYWYQQILGQGPKLLIQFQNNGVVDDSQLPKDRFSAERLKGVDSTLKIQPAKLEDSAVYLCASRLTGPYSNQPQHFGDGTRLSIL.

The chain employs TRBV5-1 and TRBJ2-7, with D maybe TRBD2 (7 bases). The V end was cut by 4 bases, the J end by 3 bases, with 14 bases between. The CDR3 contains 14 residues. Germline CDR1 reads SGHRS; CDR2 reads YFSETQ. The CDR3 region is CASSPGGSNYEQYF. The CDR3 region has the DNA TGCGCCAGCAGCCCGGGGGGCAGCAACTACGAGCAGTACTTC.

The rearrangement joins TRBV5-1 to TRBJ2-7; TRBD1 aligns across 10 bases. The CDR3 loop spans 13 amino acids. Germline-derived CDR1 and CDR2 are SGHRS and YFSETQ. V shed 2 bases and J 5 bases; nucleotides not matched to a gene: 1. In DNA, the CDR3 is TGCGCCAGCAGCTTCGGACAGGGGGACGAGCAGTACTTC. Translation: CASSFGQGDEQYF. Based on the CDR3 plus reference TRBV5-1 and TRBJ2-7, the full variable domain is KAGVTQTPRYLIKTRGQQVTLSCSPISGHRSVSWYQQTPGQGLQFLFEYFSETQRNKGNFPGRFSGRQFSNSRSEMNVSTLELGDSALYLCASSFGQGDEQYFGPGTRLTVT.

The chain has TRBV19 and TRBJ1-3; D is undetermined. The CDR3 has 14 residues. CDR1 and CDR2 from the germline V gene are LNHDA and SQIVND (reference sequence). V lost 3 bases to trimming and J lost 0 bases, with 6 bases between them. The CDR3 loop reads CASSIQSSGNTIYF. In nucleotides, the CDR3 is TGTGCCAGTAGTATCCAGAGCTCTGGAAACACCATATATTTT.

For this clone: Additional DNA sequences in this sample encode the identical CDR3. The CDR3 protein is CASSLGTGNYEQYF. The CDR3 DNA sequence: TGTGCCAGCAGCTTAGGGACAGGGAACTACGAGCAGTACTTC. The rearrangement uses TRBV7-2 and TRBJ2-7; the match to TRBD1 covers 8 bases. The length of the CDR3 is 14 residues. V lost 1 base to trimming and J lost 3 bases; unmatched junction nucleotides: 2. The germline V gene has CDR1 SGHTA and CDR2 FQGNSA.

The CDR3 coding sequence is TGCGCCAGCACCCAAGACAGGGAACGTGCAATCTATGGCTACACCTTC. This encodes CASTQDRERAIYGYTF. The chain recombines TRBV5-1 with TRBJ1-2, with TRBD1 matching 7 bases. Germline CDR1 is SGHRS and CDR2 is YFSETQ. CDR3 length equals 16 residues. Losses at the gene ends were 6 bases for V and 4 bases for J; bases not matched to a gene: 15.

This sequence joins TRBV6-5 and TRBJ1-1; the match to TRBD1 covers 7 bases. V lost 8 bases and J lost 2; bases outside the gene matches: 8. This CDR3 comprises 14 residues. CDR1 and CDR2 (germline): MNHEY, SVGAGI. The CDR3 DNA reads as TGTGCCAGCGAACGACAGGGCGTTAACACTGAAGCTTTCTTT. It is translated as CASERQGVNTEAFF.

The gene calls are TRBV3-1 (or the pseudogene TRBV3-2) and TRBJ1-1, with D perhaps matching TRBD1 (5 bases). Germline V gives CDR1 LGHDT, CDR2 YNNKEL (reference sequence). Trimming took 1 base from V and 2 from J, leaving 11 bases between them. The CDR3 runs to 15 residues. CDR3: CASSQGWGENTEAFF. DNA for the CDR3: TGTGCCAGCAGCCAAGGCTGGGGGGAAAACACTGAAGCTTTCTTT.

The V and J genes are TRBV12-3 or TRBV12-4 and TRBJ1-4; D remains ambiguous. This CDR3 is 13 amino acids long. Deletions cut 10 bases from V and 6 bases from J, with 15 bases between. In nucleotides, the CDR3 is TGTGCCATCAGGCTCGGGCCTTATGAAAAACTGTTTTTT. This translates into CAIRLGPYEKLFF.

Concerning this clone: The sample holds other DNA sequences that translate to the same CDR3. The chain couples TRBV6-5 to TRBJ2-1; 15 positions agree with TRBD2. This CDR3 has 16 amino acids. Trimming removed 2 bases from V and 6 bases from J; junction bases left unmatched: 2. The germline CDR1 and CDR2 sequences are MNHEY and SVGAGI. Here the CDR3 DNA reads TGTGCCAGCAGTTACGGACTAGCGGGAGGGCTCAATGAGCAGTTCTTC. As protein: CASSYGLAGGLNEQFF.

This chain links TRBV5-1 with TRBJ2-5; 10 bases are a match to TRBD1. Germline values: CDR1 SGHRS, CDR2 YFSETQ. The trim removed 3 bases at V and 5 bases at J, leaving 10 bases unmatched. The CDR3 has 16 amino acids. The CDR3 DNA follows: TGCGCCAGCAGCTCGGGACAGGGGTCGGTTCGGGAGACCCAGTACTTC. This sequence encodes CASSSGQGSVRETQYF. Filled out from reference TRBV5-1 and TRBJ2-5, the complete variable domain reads KAGVTQTPRYLIKTRGQQVTLSCSPISGHRSVSWYQQTPGQGLQFLFEYFSETQRNKGNFPGRFSGRQFSNSRSEMNVSTLELGDSALYLCASSSGQGSVRETQYFGPGTRLLVL.

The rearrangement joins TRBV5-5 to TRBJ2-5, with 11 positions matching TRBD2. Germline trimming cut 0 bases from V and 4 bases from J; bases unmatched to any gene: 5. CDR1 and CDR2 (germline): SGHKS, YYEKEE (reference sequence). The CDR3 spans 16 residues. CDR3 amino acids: CASSLGLAGWVETQYF. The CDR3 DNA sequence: TGTGCCAGCAGCTTGGGACTAGCGGGATGGGTAGAGACCCAGTACTTC.

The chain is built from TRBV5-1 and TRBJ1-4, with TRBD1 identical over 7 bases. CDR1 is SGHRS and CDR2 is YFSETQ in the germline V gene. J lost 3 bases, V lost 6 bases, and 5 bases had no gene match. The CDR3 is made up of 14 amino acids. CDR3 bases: TGCGCCAGCAATTCGGGACAGCCTAATGAAAAACTGTTTTTT. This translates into CASNSGQPNEKLFF.